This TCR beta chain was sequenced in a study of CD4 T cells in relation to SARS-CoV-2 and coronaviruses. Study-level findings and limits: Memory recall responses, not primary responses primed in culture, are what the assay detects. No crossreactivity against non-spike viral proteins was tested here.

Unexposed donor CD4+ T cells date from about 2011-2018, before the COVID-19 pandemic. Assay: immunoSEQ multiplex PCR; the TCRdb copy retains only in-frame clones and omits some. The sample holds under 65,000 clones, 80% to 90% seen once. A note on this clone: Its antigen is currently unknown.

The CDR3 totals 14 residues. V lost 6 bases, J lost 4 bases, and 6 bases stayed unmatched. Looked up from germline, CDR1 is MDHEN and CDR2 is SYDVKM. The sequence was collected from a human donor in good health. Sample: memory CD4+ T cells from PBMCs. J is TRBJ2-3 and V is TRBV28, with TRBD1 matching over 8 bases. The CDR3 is CASSPGQGPDTQYF. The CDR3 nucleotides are TGTGCCAGCAGCCCAGGACAGGGCCCAGATACGCAGTATTTT. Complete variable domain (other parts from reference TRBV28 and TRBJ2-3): DVKVTQSSRYLVKRTGEKVFLECVQDMDHENMFWYRQDPGLGLRLIYFSYDVKMKEKGDIPEGYSVSREKKERFSLILESASTNQTSMYLCASSPGQGPDTQYFGPGTRLTVL.